The 14 T cell receptor beta chains below all came from one sample that was sequenced in a study of Graves' ophthalmopathy and Graves' hyperthyroidism. From RNA, the CDR3 regions of TCR beta chains were amplified and sequenced. Second-round multiplex PCR followed a first-round RT-PCR using HTBI primers. TCRdb re-called the multiplex PCR reads with MiXCR, one entry per CDR3 protein. The sample has a few hundred thousand distinct CDR3 sequences, about a sixth seen once. Input material: peripheral blood. Receptors originate from a woman aged 18-30 years with Graves' ophthalmopathy.

This clonotype appeared many times. V and J are TRBV20-1 and TRBJ1-1, with D maybe TRBD1 (5 bases). Trimming removed 7 bases from V and 11 bases from J, with 23 bases in between. Germline CDR1 is DFQATT and CDR2 is SNEGSKA (reference sequence). The CDR3 has 13 residues. CDR3 nucleotide sequence: TGCAGTGTTCCTCGGGGATTGGGGGTGATCGCTTTCTTT. Encoded protein: CSVPRGLGVIAFF.

This clonotype has a count of ten or more. The rearrangement joins TRBV6-1 to TRBJ2-2, with D hard to call. The CDR3 has 13 amino acids. Germline-derived CDR1 and CDR2 are MNHNS and SASEGT. The germline V and J ends were trimmed by 1 base and 5 bases, with 5 bases remaining between them. CDR3 coding DNA: TGTGCCAGCAGTGAAGACAGTACCGGGGAGCTGTTTTTT. Its protein is CASSEDSTGELFF.

This clonotype occurred a few times. The chain couples TRBV6-2 or TRBV6-3 to TRBJ1-5; D gene unclear. V gave up 0 bases and J gave up 3 bases, with 9 bases separating them. Germline V gene sequence: CDR1 MNHEY, CDR2 SVGEGT. This CDR3 region has 15 residues. The CDR3 coding sequence is TGTGCCAGCAGTTACTCAGCAGGTATCAATCAGCCCCAGCATTTT. Translated, it gives CASSYSAGINQPQHF.

There are many counts of this clonotype. The rearrangement joins TRBV2 to TRBJ1-5; D perhaps matches TRBD1 (5 bases). CDR3 length: 18 residues. Deletions cut 8 bases from V and 7 bases from J, with 30 bases between. Germline CDR1 SNHLY, CDR2 FYNNEI. The CDR3 DNA reads TGTGCCAGCGGCCTTTTGGGAGGGGCCCATATCCGAGGGCAGCCCCAGCATTTT. Residues: CASGLLGGAHIRGQPQHF.

This clonotype was counted many times. The V call is TRBV20-1, the J call TRBJ2-7; a possible D gene is TRBD2 (6 bases). V was trimmed by 7 bases and J by 0 bases, leaving 19 bases between them. This CDR3 is 15 amino acids long. Germline V lookup: CDR1 DFQATT, CDR2 SNEGSKA (reference sequence). CDR3 amino acids: CSGGSRAGPSYEQYF. Written as DNA, the CDR3 is TGCAGTGGTGGTTCGAGGGCGGGACCCTCCTACGAGCAGTACTTC.

At least ten counts were recorded for this clonotype. An end of the junction differs from the germline gene, which may be a read error. The V gene is TRBV28, the J gene TRBJ2-7; 9 nucleotides align to TRBD1. In germline, CDR1 is MDHEN, CDR2 SYDVKM. The CDR3 runs 13 residues. CDR3 nucleotide sequence: TGTGCCAGCAGTCCCCAGCTAGGGACAGGGATTTCCTTC. Amino acids: CASSPQLGTGISF.

This clonotype has a count of ten or more. The V call is TRBV11-3, the J call TRBJ1-1; no firm D call. The CDR3 loop spans 13 amino acids. Germline CDR1 and CDR2: SGHNT and YENEEA. V lost 3 bases, J lost 5 bases, and 10 bases lay in between. The CDR3 bases are TGTGCCAGCAGCTTGGACCTATGGACTGAAGCTTTCTTT. This sequence encodes CASSLDLWTEAFF.

This clonotype was counted at least ten times. This chain uses TRBV15 with TRBJ1-1; D is possibly TRBD1 (5 bases). V was clipped by 0 bases and J by 7 bases, with 9 bases between them. CDR3 length: 13 amino acids. Germline CDR1 LNHNV, CDR2 YYDKDF (reference sequence). The CDR3: CATSRDGAGEAFF. The CDR3 region has the DNA TGTGCCACCAGCAGAGACGGGGCGGGTGAAGCTTTCTTT.

This clonotype was recorded at least ten times. The chain couples TRBV12-3 or TRBV12-4 to TRBJ1-6; a possible D gene is TRBD1 (6 bases). The CDR3 consists of 15 residues. With 6 bases removed from V and 7 bases from J, the gap between germline ends came to 16 bases. The CDR3: CASSQQGRGNSPLHF. Written as DNA, the CDR3 is TGTGCCAGCAGCCAACAGGGTAGGGGGAATTCACCCCTCCACTTT.

The sample holds many counts of this clonotype. The J gene is TRBJ2-5, the V gene TRBV7-2; D gene ambiguous. This CDR3 is 15 amino acids long. Trimming shortened V by 1 base and J by 2 bases, and 11 bases separated the two germline ends. Germline loops: CDR1 SGHTA, CDR2 FQGNSA. The CDR3 bases are TGTGCCAGCAGCTTAGATGGCGAGTCTCAAGAGACCCAGTACTTC. Translated, it gives CASSLDGESQETQYF.

Many counts were recorded for this clonotype. This chain uses TRBV12-3 or TRBV12-4 with TRBJ1-1; D is possibly TRBD1 (5 bases). V lost 2 bases and J lost 2, with 15 bases in between. The CDR3 extends over 16 amino acids. The CDR3 DNA is TGTGCCAGCAGTTTACTTGGGGGAGTCGGCAACACTGAAGCTTTCTTT. Translation: CASSLLGGVGNTEAFF.

This clonotype was recorded a few times. The junction departs from germline at one end; a sequencing error may be responsible. The chain combines TRBV4-3 with TRBJ1-1; D perhaps matches TRBD1 (5 bases). CDR3 size: 21 residues. The germline V gene has CDR1 LGHNA and CDR2 YSLEER. The CDR3 region has the DNA TGCGCCAGCATCCAAGACAAACCGGGGGTGTCTGACCGGAAAAAGAACACTGAAGCTTTCTTT. Its protein product is CASIQDKPGVSDRKKNTEAFF.

This clonotype was seen at least ten times. The chain recombines TRBV25-1 with TRBJ2-7, with 10 bases matching TRBD1. V was clipped by 6 bases and J by 4 bases; unmatched bases: 3. The CDR3 sequence is 13 residues long. CDR1 is MGHDK and CDR2 is SYGVNS in the germline V gene. CDR3 coding DNA: TGTGCCAGCAGAGGACAGGGGGTGTACGAGCAGTACTTC. Protein sequence: CASRGQGVYEQYF.

The chain employs TRBV7-2 and TRBJ2-7; 8 bases line up with TRBD2. The CDR3 has 15 residues. The V gene end was trimmed by 5 bases and the J gene end by 0 bases; junction bases not matched to a gene: 6. Germline V gene sequence: CDR1 SGHTA, CDR2 FQGNSA. CDR3 in amino acids: CASSPAGTSSYEQYF. CDR3 nucleotide sequence: TGTGCCAGCAGCCCCGCCGGGACTAGCTCCTACGAGCAGTACTTC.